The clone carrying this TCR beta chain has more than one count but fewer than ten. The second PCR ran about 6 to 11 cycles with a sample-barcoded 5' primer and J-beta primers. Researchers report that each sample yielded at least 3 million CDR3-containing paired-end reads. TCRdb redid the calling of the 5' RACE reads with MiXCR, one entry per CDR3 protein. The top ten hold roughly 14% of the sample, which has around 650,000 distinct CDR3 sequences, roughly 30% seen once. CDR1 and CDR2 from the germline V gene are SGHRS and YFSETQ. The CDR3 length is 17 residues. After removal of 0 bases from V and 9 bases from J, the junction contained 12 bases not matched to a gene. The sample comes from a study of blood T cells in healthy people across ages.

This clonotype originated in a woman of 80 years or more in good health. The sample was blood. This chain uses TRBV5-1 with TRBJ1-6, with 7 bases fitting TRBD1. Here the CDR3 reads CASSLGQGFSSTSPLHF. In DNA form, the CDR3 reads TGCGCCAGCAGCTTGGGACAGGGCTTCTCTTCGACTTCACCCCTCCACTTT.